This TCR beta chain was documented in a study of CD8 T cells in ankylosing spondylitis. Whole-study findings and limits: The authors reported significant enrichment of disease-linked clones in matched ankylosing spondylitis synovial fluid. Disease-linked clones, CD8+, were relatively rare in peripheral blood. In ankylosing spondylitis blood, a motif of about eight highly homologous TCR beta variants appeared characteristic.

Turning to this clonotype: Its antigen is not identified. Relative to the germline gene, one junction end is altered; a read error may explain this.

The CDR3 runs 18 residues. Per the germline V gene, CDR1 is LGHDT and CDR2 is YNNKEL (reference sequence). Researchers built TCR beta libraries using quantitative 5'-RACE with molecular barcodes. TCRdb re-analysed the 5' RACE reads in MiXCR, keeping a single row per CDR3 protein. Of 120,000 or so distinct CDR3 sequences listed, around 15% are singletons. This chain connects TRBV3-1 to TRBJ2-2; 12 bases fit TRBD2. The sequence was collected from a female donor with ankylosing spondylitis or in good health (not recorded which). The sequencing input was blood, either unsorted or a sorted T cell fraction (not recorded which). CDR3 in amino acids: CACSLRLAGDGVAGELFF. The CDR3 DNA reads as TGTGCCTGCAGCCTCCGACTAGCGGGAGATGGGGTGGCCGGGGAGCTGTTTTTT.